These 20 T cell receptor beta chains share one sample of origin, sequenced in a study of T-cell memory formation after mild COVID-19. Via MiXCR, TCRdb re-called the 5' RACE reads, giving one row per CDR3 protein. Here the sample spans approximately 300,000 distinct CDR3 sequences, 7% to 10% being singletons. Material: PBMCs or a T cell subset sorted from them (not recorded which). The receptors were gathered from a young man who had mild COVID-19 (a few samples of this study predate the infection). Cell type and time point are not known.

This clonotype was found a few times. Written as DNA, the CDR3 is TGCGCCAGCAGTCAAGATGCAGGACAGGGGTACTATGGCTACACCTTC. Translated: CASSQDAGQGYYGYTF. The chain has TRBV5-1 and TRBJ1-2, with TRBD1 identical over 9 bases. Per germline, CDR1 SGHRS and CDR2 YFSETQ. This CDR3 contains 16 residues. Trimming at V came to 5 bases and at J to 3 bases, leaving 11 bases not matched to a gene.

This clonotype was counted between two and nine times. The V call is TRBV5-1, the J call TRBJ1-6, with D hard to call. The CDR3 sequence is 15 residues long. V was clipped by 0 bases and J by 7 bases, with 11 bases between them. From germline, CDR1 is SGHRS and CDR2 YFSETQ. The CDR3 is CASSLVSGNNSPLHF. DNA of the CDR3: TGCGCCAGCAGCTTGGTTTCCGGGAACAATTCACCCCTCCACTTT. The full variable domain, in which reference TRBV5-1 and TRBJ1-6 provide the parts outside the CDR3, is KAGVTQTPRYLIKTRGQQVTLSCSPISGHRSVSWYQQTPGQGLQFLFEYFSETQRNKGNFPGRFSGRQFSNSRSEMNVSTLELGDSALYLCASSLVSGNNSPLHFGNGTRLTVT.

In this sample, this clonotype turned up a few times. The chain employs TRBV29-1 and TRBJ2-5, with D tentatively TRBD1 or TRBD2 (6 bases each). Germline lookup yields CDR1 SQVTM and CDR2 ANQGSEA. With 1 base removed from V and 4 bases from J, the gap between germline ends came to 13 bases. CDR3 length: 14 amino acids. Here the CDR3 reads CSVEGVGGRETQYF. As DNA, the CDR3 is TGCAGCGTTGAAGGAGTTGGGGGGCGAGAGACCCAGTACTTC.

This clonotype was detected many times. The chain has TRBV9 and TRBJ1-6; D unclear. Deletions cut 0 bases from V and 4 bases from J, with 11 bases between. The germline gives CDR1 SGDLS, CDR2 YYNGEE. CDR3 size: 16 residues. The CDR3 coding sequence is TGTGCCAGCAGCGTAGCGGCCACCCGATATAATTCACCCCTCCACTTT. It yields the protein CASSVAATRYNSPLHF.

This chain uses TRBV6-5 with TRBJ2-7, with a weak D call TRBD2 (6 bases). Between the trimmed V and J ends, which lost 5 bases and 7 bases, there was a span of 18 bases. CDR1 and CDR2 from the germline V gene are MNHEY and SVGAGI. The CDR3 contains 14 residues. The CDR3 loop is CASSGTGRGREQYF. In nucleotides, the CDR3 is TGTGCCAGCAGTGGGACGGGGCGGGGCCGGGAGCAGTACTTC.

This clonotype was observed many times. The chain uses TRBV20-1 and TRBJ1-2; the D gene is possibly TRBD1 (6 bases). The germline CDR1 and CDR2 sequences are DFQATT and SNEGSKA (reference sequence). The CDR3 consists of 13 residues. Trimming shortened V by 4 bases and J by 0 bases, and 9 bases separated the two germline ends. DNA of the CDR3: TGCAGTGCTAAGGGGGGAGCTAACTATGGCTACACCTTC. This codes for CSAKGGANYGYTF.

This clonotype was detected many times. The chain carries TRBV15 and TRBJ2-1, with D perhaps matching TRBD1 or TRBD2 (5 bases each). The CDR3 runs to 13 residues. The V end lost 5 bases, the J end lost 10 bases, and 15 bases lay between the germline ends. CDR1 LNHNV and CDR2 YYDKDF come from the germline V gene (reference sequence). CDR3 in DNA: TGTGCCACCAGCGGGACCTTGTGGGGGGAGCAGTTCTTC. It is translated as CATSGTLWGEQFF.

This rearrangement joins TRBV29-1 to TRBJ1-1, with 7 bases identical to TRBD1. V lost 4 bases and J lost 7; bases outside the gene matches: 6. CDR1 and CDR2 from the germline V gene are SQVTM and ANQGSEA. This CDR3 contains 12 residues. The DNA for the CDR3 is TGCAGCGTTGCCGGACAGGCAATTGAAGCTTTCTTT. Translation: CSVAGQAIEAFF.

This clonotype appeared a few times. The V gene is TRBV10-3, the J gene TRBJ1-5; perhaps TRBD1 as D (5 bases). This CDR3 spans 15 amino acids. Deletions cut 4 bases from V and 6 bases from J, with 16 bases between. Germline assignment: CDR1 ENHRY and CDR2 SYGVKD. CDR3 protein: CAISGIPGGGQPQHF. Written as DNA, the CDR3 is TGTGCCATCAGTGGGATCCCCGGGGGTGGTCAGCCCCAGCATTTT.

This clonotype has just a few counts. Here the CDR3 reads CASSLSDYEQYF. DNA for the CDR3: TGTGCCAGCAGCTTATCAGATTACGAGCAGTACTTC. The chain combines TRBV7-9 with TRBJ2-7; D gene ambiguous. This CDR3 contains 12 residues. CDR1 and CDR2 from the germline V gene are SEHNR and FQNEAQ (reference sequence). With 2 bases removed from V and 4 bases from J, the gap between germline ends came to 6 bases.

At least ten counts were recorded for this clonotype. The chain joins TRBV5-6 to TRBJ2-4, with no clear D. Germline CDR1 reads SGHDT; CDR2 reads YYEEEE. V was clipped by 0 bases and J by 6 bases, with 7 bases between them. This CDR3 contains 13 residues. CDR3 coding DNA: TGTGCCAGCAGCTTGGGTTCTGTAAACATTCAGTACTTC. This translates into CASSLGSVNIQYF.

By share of the sample, this clonotype is medium-sized. The J gene is TRBJ2-2, the V gene TRBV6-5; D is unclear. The V gene lost 2 bases and the J gene lost 1 base, with 2 bases spanning the gap. The CDR3 totals 13 residues. CDR1 and CDR2 (germline): MNHEY, SVGAGI. This chain's CDR3 is CASSYKNTGELFF. Here the CDR3 DNA reads TGTGCCAGCAGTTACAAGAACACCGGGGAGCTGTTTTTT.

This clonotype has at least ten counts. V usage is TRBV5-1 and J usage is TRBJ1-2; 7 bases match TRBD1. The CDR3 extends over 16 amino acids. Germline V gene lookup returns CDR1 SGHRS and CDR2 YFSETQ. The junction had 11 bases not matched to a gene; V was cut back by 3 bases and J by 3 bases. The CDR3 here is CASSSKERDRYYGYTF. For the CDR3, the DNA is TGCGCCAGCAGCTCGAAAGAACGGGACAGATACTATGGCTACACCTTC.

There are many counts of this clonotype. This sequence joins TRBV7-9 and TRBJ2-7; 7 bases line up with TRBD2. Losses at the gene ends were 2 bases for V and 3 bases for J; bases not matched to a gene: 7. Germline values: CDR1 SEHNR, CDR2 FQNEAQ (reference sequence). This CDR3 region has 15 residues. This CDR3 is CASSLYSGEGYEQYV. In DNA form, the CDR3 reads TGTGCCAGCAGCTTATACAGCGGGGAGGGCTACGAGCAGTACGTC.

The table lists this clonotype with many counts. The chain joins TRBV5-1 to TRBJ2-2; D not certain. From germline, CDR1 is SGHRS and CDR2 YFSETQ. There are 13 residues in the CDR3. With 0 bases removed from V and 5 bases from J, the gap between germline ends came to 5 bases. This chain's CDR3 is CASSLVPTGELFF. In DNA form, the CDR3 reads TGCGCCAGCAGCTTGGTACCTACCGGGGAGCTGTTTTTT. The whole variable domain, filled in from reference TRBV5-1 and TRBJ2-2, reads KAGVTQTPRYLIKTRGQQVTLSCSPISGHRSVSWYQQTPGQGLQFLFEYFSETQRNKGNFPGRFSGRQFSNSRSEMNVSTLELGDSALYLCASSLVPTGELFFGEGSRLTVL.

With regard to this clonotype: The junction differs from germline at one of its ends, possibly a read error. This chain links TRBV19 with TRBJ1-1; D gene uncertain. The germline V gene encodes CDR1 LNHDA and CDR2 SQIVND (reference sequence). The CDR3 length is 12 residues. The CDR3 nucleotides are TGTGCCAGTAGTATAGATGGAAGACCGAGGGAATTC. Encoded protein: CASSIDGRPREF.

The chain uses TRBV11-2 and TRBJ2-6; TRBD1 matches 8 bases. V dropped 11 bases and J dropped 3; count of bases not matched to a gene: 12. Germline assignment: CDR1 SGHAT and CDR2 FQNNGV. The CDR3 has 16 amino acids. The CDR3, as DNA: TGTGCCCACACCCCCGGGACAGGACTTGGGGCCAACGTCCTGACTTTC. This encodes CAHTPGTGLGANVLTF.

Only a few counts were recorded for this clonotype. This chain connects TRBV20-1 to TRBJ2-7; D call uncertain. CDR1 is DFQATT, CDR2 SNEGSKA, per germline (reference sequence). This CDR3 contains 14 residues. The ends were cut back, 1 base at V and 3 bases at J, with 13 bases in the middle. The CDR3 nucleotides are TGCAGTGCTAGAGTAATGGCGACTGGCTACGAGCAGTACTTC. Its protein is CSARVMATGYEQYF.

This clonotype was recorded many times. V and J are TRBV4-3 and TRBJ2-7, with a weak D call TRBD2 (5 bases). Germline loops: CDR1 LGHNA, CDR2 YSLEER. The CDR3 is 14 amino acids. The V end lost 0 bases, the J end lost 3 bases, and 9 bases lay between the germline ends. The CDR3 DNA reads as TGCGCCAGCAGCCAAGATATCGGGGACTACGAGCAGTACTTC. Translated: CASSQDIGDYEQYF.

This clonotype was recorded a few times. V usage is TRBV4-2 and J usage is TRBJ2-3, with TRBD2 identical over 10 bases. With V trimmed by 4 bases and J by 0 bases, 4 bases remained unmatched. Germline values: CDR1 LGHNA, CDR2 YNFKEQ. The CDR3 spans 16 residues. Here the CDR3 reads CASSLAGGTSTDTQYF. The CDR3, as DNA: TGTGCCAGCAGCCTAGCGGGGGGTACCAGCACAGATACGCAGTATTTT.